One sample yielded the 13 T cell receptor beta chains listed below, sequenced in a study of blood T cell repertoires in COVID-19. Sequencing was performed with immunoSEQ multiplex PCR; in TCRdb, only in-frame clones are kept and a portion is missing. The data show roughly 57,000 clones, 60% to 80% seen once. The material sequenced was peripheral blood. All receptors derive from a man in his sixties with acute or convalescent COVID-19.

This chain joins TRBV12-3 or TRBV12-4 and TRBJ1-3; D is unresolved. The CDR3 length is 12 residues. Deletions cut 6 bases from V and 4 bases from J, with 7 bases between. CDR3 bases: TGTGCCAGCAGCACAGTAGGAAACACCATATATTTT. It translates to CASSTVGNTIYF.

The V and J genes are TRBV7-8 and TRBJ2-1, with 7 bases matching TRBD1. The CDR3 consists of 15 residues. The trim removed 5 bases at V and 0 bases at J, leaving 4 bases unmatched. Germline loops: CDR1 SGHVS, CDR2 FQNEAQ. The CDR3 spells CASSQGEISYNEQFF. For the CDR3, the DNA is TGTGCCAGCAGCCAGGGGGAAATCTCCTACAATGAGCAGTTCTTC.

J is TRBJ2-5 and V is TRBV5-4, with 11 bases that match TRBD2. The CDR3 is made up of 15 amino acids. V was clipped by 4 bases and J by 5 bases; unmatched bases: 7. Germline V lookup: CDR1 SGHNT, CDR2 YYREEE (reference sequence). CDR3 amino acids: CASSGRTSGSETQYF. CDR3 nucleotide sequence: TGTGCCAGCAGCGGGAGGACTAGCGGGTCGGAGACCCAGTACTTC.

The chain employs TRBV11-2 and TRBJ2-7; no clear D gene. CDR1 is SGHAT and CDR2 is FQNNGV in the germline V gene. Trimming took 0 bases from V and 7 from J, leaving 16 bases between them. This CDR3 comprises 15 residues. The CDR3 region is CASSLDLDRRREQYF. The CDR3 DNA reads as TGTGCCAGCAGCTTAGATCTAGACCGAAGACGGGAGCAGTACTTC.

V and J are TRBV21-1 and TRBJ1-2; the DNA was not used to check the table's D call, TRBD1. TRBV21-1 represents a pseudogene. This CDR3 contains 15 residues. The chain's CDR3 is CARGPWTEVYYGYTF. The CDR3 coding sequence is TGTGCCCGCGGCCCCTGGACAGAAGTTTACTATGGCTACACCTTC.

This clone was observed a single time. This rearrangement joins TRBV7-8 to TRBJ1-1, with 8 bases lining up with TRBD1. Germline V lookup: CDR1 SGHVS, CDR2 FQNEAQ. Trimming took 0 bases from V and 11 from J; bases not matched to a gene: 8. This CDR3 is built from 14 residues. CDR3 sequence reads: CASSLAGGQGQAFF. The CDR3 nucleotides read TGTGCCAGCAGCTTAGCGGGTGGACAGGGTCAGGCTTTCTTT.

The V call is TRBV12-3 or TRBV12-4, the J call TRBJ1-6; D might be TRBD1 (6 bases). The CDR3 is 12 amino acids. V lost 7 bases and J 10 bases, leaving 11 bases between the germline ends. CDR3 sequence: CASTRDISPLHF. Written as DNA, the CDR3 is TGTGCCAGCACGAGGGACATCTCACCCCTCCACTTT.

This clone was recorded once. CDR3 loop: CASSPGDTEAFF. The CDR3 nucleotides read TGTGCCAGCAGCCCCGGGGACACTGAAGCTTTCTTT. This rearrangement joins TRBV5-6 to TRBJ1-1; D is ambiguous. CDR1 SGHDT and CDR2 YYEEEE come from the germline V gene. V was clipped by 4 bases and J by 3 bases, with 7 bases between them. CDR3 length equals 12 residues.

This clone was observed once. The rearrangement uses TRBV7-9 and TRBJ2-5; 7 positions agree with TRBD2. Germline loops: CDR1 SEHNR, CDR2 FQNEAQ (reference sequence). The CDR3 length is 17 residues. Trimming at V came to 3 bases and at J to 2 bases, leaving 12 bases not matched to a gene. The CDR3 sequence: CASSFQDGLAAQETQYF. In DNA, the CDR3 is TGTGCCAGCAGCTTTCAAGACGGGCTAGCGGCGCAAGAGACCCAGTACTTC.

This clone was seen a few times. The chain couples TRBV10-1 to TRBJ1-5; 7 bases are a match to TRBD1. With 10 bases clipped from V and 9 bases from J, the junction kept 9 bases outside the gene matches. Germline V gives CDR1 WNHNN, CDR2 SYGVQD (reference sequence). The CDR3 has 12 amino acids. The CDR3 here is CATRDSKSPQHF. CDR3 nucleotides: TGCGCCACCCGGGACAGCAAATCGCCCCAGCATTTT.

Here the CDR3 reads CASSFGSLSGNTIYF. The CDR3 coding sequence is TGTGCCAGCAGCTTTGGGAGCCTCTCTGGAAACACCATATATTTT. This chain links TRBV6-5 with TRBJ1-3; no definite D call. This CDR3 has 15 residues. Per germline, CDR1 MNHEY and CDR2 SVGAGI. Trimming stripped 6 bases from V and 0 bases from J, with 12 bases between.

This CDR3 reads CASSAGVAPPRSYEQYF. CDR3 bases: TGTGCCAGCAGCGCAGGGGTTGCCCCACCCAGATCCTACGAGCAGTACTTC. The chain is built from TRBV13 and TRBJ2-7, with D possibly matching TRBD1 (6 bases). Germline V gene lookup returns CDR1 PRHDT and CDR2 FYEKMQ (reference sequence). The CDR3 spans 17 residues. V gave up 5 bases and J gave up 1 base, with 21 bases separating them. Filled out from reference TRBV13 and TRBJ2-7, the complete variable domain reads AAGVIQSPRHLIKEKRETATLKCYPIPRHDTVYWYQQGPGQDPQFLISFYEKMQSDKGSIPDRFSAQQFSDYHSELNMSSLELGDSALYFCASSAGVAPPRSYEQYFGPGTRLTVT.

The J gene is TRBJ2-6, the V gene TRBV5-4; D uncertain. Germline assignment: CDR1 SGHNT and CDR2 YYREEE (reference sequence). The CDR3 is 17 residues long. V lost 4 bases and J lost 0, with 14 bases in between. The CDR3 spells CASSARWSSSGANVLTF. CDR3 nucleotide sequence: TGTGCCAGCAGCGCCCGATGGAGTAGCTCTGGGGCCAACGTCCTGACTTTC.